This entry is about one T cell receptor (beta chain). Its specificity is not known. V lost 7 bases, J lost 4 bases, and 18 bases lay in between. This CDR3 has 15 residues. CDR1 and CDR2 (germline): LNHNV, YYDKDF (reference sequence). These data come from a study of blood T cells in healthy people across ages. Regarding the study as a whole: The CMV status of each donor remained undetermined, and this could have confounded shifts in expanded clonotypes.

Peripheral blood, about 10 milliliters per donor, was collected. A second PCR, run for roughly 7 to 11 cycles, used a sample-barcoded 5' primer plus a J-beta primer mix. TCRdb called the 5' RACE reads again in MiXCR, with one record for every CDR3 protein. The sample comprises about a million distinct CDR3 sequences, about 51% of which are singletons, and around a fifth rests with the top ten. This TCR was sampled from a woman between 55 and 75 years old in good health. This chain connects TRBV15 to TRBJ2-3, with D hard to call. Sequencing was carried out using blood. The DNA for the CDR3 is TGTGCCACCACGGCCGGGCCTCCGCCCCCAGATACGCAGTATTTT. It codes for CATTAGPPPPDTQYF.